The following is a T cell receptor beta chain sequence with its context. As yet, its antigen is unknown. These data are taken from a study of T cells in localized non-small cell lung cancer. Broader study findings: Adjacent lung had a median about 57 of the 100 largest tumor clones. Because only a single region of the tumor was sequenced, heterogeneity remains possible. Of the tissues analyzed, uninvolved adjacent lung showed maximal T cell clonality, greater than tumor.

Germline V gene lookup returns CDR1 KGHSH and CDR2 LQKENI. The CDR3 runs to 16 residues. V lost 3 bases to trimming and J lost 5 bases, with 14 bases between them. Produced via immunoSEQ multiplex PCR; TCRdb's table is partial and in-frame only. Of tens of thousands of clones detected, 70% to 90% appear once; the ten largest clones hold approximately 12%. The sample here was peripheral blood, taken before any cancer treatment. The receptor's source is a female donor at least 60 years old with stage III squamous cell lung carcinoma. The chain uses TRBV18 and TRBJ1-6; D perhaps matches TRBD1 (5 bases). CDR3 protein: CASSPNRDVNNSPLHF. For the CDR3, the DNA is TGTGCCAGCTCACCGAACCGGGACGTTAATAATTCACCCCTCCACTTT.